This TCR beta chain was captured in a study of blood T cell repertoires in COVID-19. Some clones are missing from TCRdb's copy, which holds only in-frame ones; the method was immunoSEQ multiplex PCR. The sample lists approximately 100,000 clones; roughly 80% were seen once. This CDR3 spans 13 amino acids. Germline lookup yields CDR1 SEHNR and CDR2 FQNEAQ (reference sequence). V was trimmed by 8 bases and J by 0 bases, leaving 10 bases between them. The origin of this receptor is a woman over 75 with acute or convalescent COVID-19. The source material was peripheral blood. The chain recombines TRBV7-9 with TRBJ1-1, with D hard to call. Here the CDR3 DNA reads TGTGCCAGCGGACTACAGTTGAACACTGAAGCTTTCTTT. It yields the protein CASGLQLNTEAFF.